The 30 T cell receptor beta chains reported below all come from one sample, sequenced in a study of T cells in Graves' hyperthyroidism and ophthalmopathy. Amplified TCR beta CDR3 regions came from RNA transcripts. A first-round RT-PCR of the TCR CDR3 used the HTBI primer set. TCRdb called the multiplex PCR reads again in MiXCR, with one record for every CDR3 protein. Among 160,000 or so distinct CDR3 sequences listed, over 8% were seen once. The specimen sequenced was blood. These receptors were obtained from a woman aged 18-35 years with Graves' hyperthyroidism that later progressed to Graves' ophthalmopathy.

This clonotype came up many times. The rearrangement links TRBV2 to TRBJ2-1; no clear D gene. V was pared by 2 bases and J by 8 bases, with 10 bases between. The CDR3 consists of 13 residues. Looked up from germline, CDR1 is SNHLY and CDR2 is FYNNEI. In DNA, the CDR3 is TGTGCCAGCAGTGAACGGCTATTAGATGAGCAGTTCTTC. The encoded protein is CASSERLLDEQFF.

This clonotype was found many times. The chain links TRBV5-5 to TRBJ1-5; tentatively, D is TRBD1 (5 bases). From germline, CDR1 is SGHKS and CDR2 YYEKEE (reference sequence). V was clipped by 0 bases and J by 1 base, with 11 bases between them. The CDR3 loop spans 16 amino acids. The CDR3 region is CASSLVGGESNQPQHF. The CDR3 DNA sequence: TGTGCCAGCAGCTTGGTGGGAGGGGAGAGCAATCAGCCCCAGCATTTT.

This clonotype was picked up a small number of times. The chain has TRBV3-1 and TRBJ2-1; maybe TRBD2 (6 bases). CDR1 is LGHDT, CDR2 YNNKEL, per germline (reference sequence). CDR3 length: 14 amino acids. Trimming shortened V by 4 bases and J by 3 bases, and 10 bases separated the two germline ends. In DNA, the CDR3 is TGTGCCAGCAGCCCTTGGGACTTCTACAATGAGCAGTTCTTC. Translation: CASSPWDFYNEQFF.

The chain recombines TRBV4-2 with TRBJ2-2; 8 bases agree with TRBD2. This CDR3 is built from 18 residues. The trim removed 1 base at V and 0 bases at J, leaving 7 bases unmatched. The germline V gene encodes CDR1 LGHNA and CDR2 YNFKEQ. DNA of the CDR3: TGTGCCAGCAGCCAAGTACGGGGGGGACCATCGAACACCGGGGAGCTGTTTTTT. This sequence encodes CASSQVRGGPSNTGELFF.

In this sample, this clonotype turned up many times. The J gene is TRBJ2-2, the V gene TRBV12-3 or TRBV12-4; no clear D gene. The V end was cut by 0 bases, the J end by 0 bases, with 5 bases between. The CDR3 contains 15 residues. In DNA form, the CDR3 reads TGTGCCAGCAGTTTAGCACAGCCGAACACCGGGGAGCTGTTTTTT. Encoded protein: CASSLAQPNTGELFF.

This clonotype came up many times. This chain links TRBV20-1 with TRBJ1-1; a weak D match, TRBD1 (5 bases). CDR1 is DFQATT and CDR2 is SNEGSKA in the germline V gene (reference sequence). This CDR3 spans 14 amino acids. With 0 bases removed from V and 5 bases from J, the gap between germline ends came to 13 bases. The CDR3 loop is CSARDWRGRTEAFF. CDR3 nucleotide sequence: TGCAGTGCTAGAGATTGGAGGGGTCGGACTGAAGCTTTCTTT.

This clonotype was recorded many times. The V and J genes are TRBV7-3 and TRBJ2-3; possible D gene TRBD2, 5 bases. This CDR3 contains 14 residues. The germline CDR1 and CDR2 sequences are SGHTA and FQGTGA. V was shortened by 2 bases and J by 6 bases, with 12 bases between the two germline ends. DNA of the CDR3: TGTGCCAGCAGCTTAGGCGGGCTTATGGATACGCAGTATTTT. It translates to CASSLGGLMDTQYF.

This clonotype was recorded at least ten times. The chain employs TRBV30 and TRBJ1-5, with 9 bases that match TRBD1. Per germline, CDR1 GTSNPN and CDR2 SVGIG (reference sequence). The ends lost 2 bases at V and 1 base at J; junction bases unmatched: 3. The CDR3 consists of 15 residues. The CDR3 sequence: CAWSSGQGSNQPQHF. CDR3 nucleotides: TGTGCCTGGAGTTCGGGACAGGGAAGCAATCAGCCCCAGCATTTT.

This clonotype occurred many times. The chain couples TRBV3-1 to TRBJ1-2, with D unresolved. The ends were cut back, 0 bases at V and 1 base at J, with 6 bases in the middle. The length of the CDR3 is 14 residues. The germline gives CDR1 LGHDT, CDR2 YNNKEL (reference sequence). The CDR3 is CASSQDQSNYGYTF. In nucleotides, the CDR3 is TGTGCCAGCAGCCAAGACCAGAGTAACTATGGCTACACCTTC. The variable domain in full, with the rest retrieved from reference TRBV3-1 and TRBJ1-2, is DTAVSQTPKYLVTQMGNDKSIKCEQNLGHDTMYWYKQDSKKFLKIMFSYNNKELIINETVPNRFSPKSPDKAHLNLHINSLELGDSAVYFCASSQDQSNYGYTFGSGTRLTVV.

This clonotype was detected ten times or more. The CDR3 reads CASSFLGDSFQETQYF. The CDR3 DNA reads as TGTGCCAGCAGTTTTCTGGGGGACAGCTTTCAAGAGACCCAGTACTTC. The V call is TRBV6-1, the J call TRBJ2-5; 7 positions agree with TRBD1. The trim removed 5 bases at V and 2 bases at J, leaving 11 bases unmatched. The CDR3 spans 16 residues. Germline-derived CDR1 and CDR2 are MNHNS and SASEGT.

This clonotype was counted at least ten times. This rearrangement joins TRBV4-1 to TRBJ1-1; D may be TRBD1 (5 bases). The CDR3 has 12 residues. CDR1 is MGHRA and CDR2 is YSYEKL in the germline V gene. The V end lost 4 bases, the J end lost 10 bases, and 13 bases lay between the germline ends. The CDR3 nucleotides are TGCGCCAGCAGCCTTCGGGGGGGTCGAGCTTTCTTT. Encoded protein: CASSLRGGRAFF.

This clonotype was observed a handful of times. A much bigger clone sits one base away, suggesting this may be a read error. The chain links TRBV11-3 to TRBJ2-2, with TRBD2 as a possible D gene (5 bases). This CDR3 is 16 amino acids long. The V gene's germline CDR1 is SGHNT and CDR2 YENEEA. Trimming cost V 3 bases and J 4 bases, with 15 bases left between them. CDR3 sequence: CASSFMRTRGTGELFF. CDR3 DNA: TGTGCCAGCAGCTTTATGAGGACTCGAGGCACCGGGGAGCTGTTTTTT.

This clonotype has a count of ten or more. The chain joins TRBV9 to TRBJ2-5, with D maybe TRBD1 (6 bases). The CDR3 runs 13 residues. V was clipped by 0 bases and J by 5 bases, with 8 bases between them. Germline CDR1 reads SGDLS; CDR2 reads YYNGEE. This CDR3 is CASSVDQGETQYF. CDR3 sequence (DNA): TGTGCCAGCAGCGTAGATCAGGGGGAGACCCAGTACTTC.

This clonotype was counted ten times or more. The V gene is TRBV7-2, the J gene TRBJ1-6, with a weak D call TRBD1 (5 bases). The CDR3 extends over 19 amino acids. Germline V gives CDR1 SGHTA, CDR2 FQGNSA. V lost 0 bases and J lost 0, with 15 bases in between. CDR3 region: CASSLAGQGLSSYNSPLHF. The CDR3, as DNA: TGTGCCAGCAGCTTAGCGGGGCAGGGACTGAGCTCCTATAATTCACCCCTCCACTTT.

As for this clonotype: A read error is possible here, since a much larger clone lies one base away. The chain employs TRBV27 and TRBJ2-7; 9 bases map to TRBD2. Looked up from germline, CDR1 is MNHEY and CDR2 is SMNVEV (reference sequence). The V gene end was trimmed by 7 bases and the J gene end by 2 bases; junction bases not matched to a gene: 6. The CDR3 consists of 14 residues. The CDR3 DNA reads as TGTGCCAGCAATCCCAGCGGGAGGACCTACGAGCAGTACTTC. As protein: CASNPSGRTYEQYF.

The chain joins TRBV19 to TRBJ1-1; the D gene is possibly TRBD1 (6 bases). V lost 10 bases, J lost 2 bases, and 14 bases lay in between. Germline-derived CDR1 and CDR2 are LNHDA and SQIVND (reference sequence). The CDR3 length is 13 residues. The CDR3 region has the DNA TGTGCCACCAGGACAGAACTTAACACTGAAGCTTTCTTT. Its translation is CATRTELNTEAFF.

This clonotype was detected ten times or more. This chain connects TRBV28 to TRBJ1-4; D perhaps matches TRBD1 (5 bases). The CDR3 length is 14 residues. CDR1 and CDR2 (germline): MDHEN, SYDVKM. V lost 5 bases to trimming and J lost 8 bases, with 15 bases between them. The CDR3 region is CASSPFGAGEKLFF. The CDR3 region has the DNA TGTGCCAGCAGTCCGTTCGGGGCTGGAGAAAAACTGTTTTTT.

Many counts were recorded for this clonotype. The chain's CDR3 is CASSLVRGEKLFF. The DNA of the CDR3 is TGTGCCAGCAGCTTAGTCCGTGGGGAAAAACTGTTTTTT. The chain combines TRBV7-9 with TRBJ1-4; D not resolved. In germline, CDR1 is SEHNR, CDR2 FQNEAQ (reference sequence). V gave up 1 base and J gave up 8 bases, with 8 bases separating them. This CDR3 spans 13 amino acids.

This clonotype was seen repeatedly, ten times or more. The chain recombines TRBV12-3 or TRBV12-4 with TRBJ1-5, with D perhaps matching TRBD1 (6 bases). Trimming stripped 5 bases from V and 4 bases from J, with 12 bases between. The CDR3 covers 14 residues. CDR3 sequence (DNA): TGTGCCAGCAGTGTCACAGGGTCAAATCAGCCCCAGCATTTT. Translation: CASSVTGSNQPQHF.

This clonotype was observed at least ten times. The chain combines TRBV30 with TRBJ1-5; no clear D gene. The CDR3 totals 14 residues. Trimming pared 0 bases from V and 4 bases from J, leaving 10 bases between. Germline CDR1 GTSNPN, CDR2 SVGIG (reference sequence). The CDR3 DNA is TGTGCCTGGAGTGTACTGAGTGAAAATCAGCCCCAGCATTTT. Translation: CAWSVLSENQPQHF. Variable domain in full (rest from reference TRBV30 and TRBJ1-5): SQTIHQWPATLVQPVGSPLSLECTVEGTSNPNLYWYRQAAGRGLQLLFYSVGIGQISSEVPQNLSASRPQDRQFILSSKKLLLSDSGFYLCAWSVLSENQPQHFGDGTRLSIL.

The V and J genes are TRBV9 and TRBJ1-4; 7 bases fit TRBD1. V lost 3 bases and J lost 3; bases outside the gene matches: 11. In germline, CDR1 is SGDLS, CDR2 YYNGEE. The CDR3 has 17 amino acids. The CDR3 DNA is TGTGCCAGCAGCGGAACGACAGGGTTCGGGTCTAATGAAAAACTGTTTTTT. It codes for CASSGTTGFGSNEKLFF.

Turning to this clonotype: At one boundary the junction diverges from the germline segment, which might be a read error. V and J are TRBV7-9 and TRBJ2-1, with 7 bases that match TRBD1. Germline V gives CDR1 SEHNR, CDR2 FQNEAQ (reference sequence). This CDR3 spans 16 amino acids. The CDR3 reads CAITLIRGGYYNERFF. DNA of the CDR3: TGTGCCATCACCCTAATAAGAGGGGGCTATTACAATGAGCGGTTCTTC.

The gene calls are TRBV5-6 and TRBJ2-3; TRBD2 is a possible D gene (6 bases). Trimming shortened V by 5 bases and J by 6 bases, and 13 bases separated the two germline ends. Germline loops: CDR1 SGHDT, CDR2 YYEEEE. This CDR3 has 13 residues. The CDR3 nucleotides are TGTGCCAGCAGGCTGGGGGGATGGGATACGCAGTATTTT. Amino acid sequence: CASRLGGWDTQYF. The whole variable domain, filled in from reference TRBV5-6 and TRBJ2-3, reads DAGVTQSPTHLIKTRGQQVTLRCSPKSGHDTVSWYQQALGQGPQFIFQYYEEEERQRGNFPDRFSGHQFPNYSSELNVNALLLGDSALYLCASRLGGWDTQYFGPGTRLTVL.

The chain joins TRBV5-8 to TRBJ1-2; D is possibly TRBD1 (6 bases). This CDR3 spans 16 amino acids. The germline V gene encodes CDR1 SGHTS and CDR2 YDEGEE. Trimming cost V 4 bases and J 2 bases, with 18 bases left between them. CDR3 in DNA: TGTGCCAGCAGCCCGTTAAGTGGGGGCCGGAACTATGGCTACACCTTC. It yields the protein CASSPLSGGRNYGYTF.

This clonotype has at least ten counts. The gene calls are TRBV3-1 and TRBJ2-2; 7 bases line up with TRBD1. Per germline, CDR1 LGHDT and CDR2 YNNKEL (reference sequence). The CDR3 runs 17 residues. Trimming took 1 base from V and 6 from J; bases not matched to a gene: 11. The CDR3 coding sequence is TGTGCCAGCAGCCAAGGGCGGCCAGGGGGATATTCCGGGGAGCTGTTTTTT. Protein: CASSQGRPGGYSGELFF.

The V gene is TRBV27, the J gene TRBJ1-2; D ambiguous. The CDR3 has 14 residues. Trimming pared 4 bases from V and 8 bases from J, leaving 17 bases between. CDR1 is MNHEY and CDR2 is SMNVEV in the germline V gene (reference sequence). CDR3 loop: CASSWPGTSVGYTF. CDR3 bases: TGTGCCAGCAGTTGGCCAGGAACCTCGGTGGGCTACACCTTC.

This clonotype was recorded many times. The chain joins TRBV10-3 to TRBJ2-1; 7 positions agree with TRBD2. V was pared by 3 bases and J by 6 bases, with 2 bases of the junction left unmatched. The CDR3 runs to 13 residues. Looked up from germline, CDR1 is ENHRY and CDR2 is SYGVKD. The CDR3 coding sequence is TGTGCCATCAGTGACGGACTAGGCAATGAGCAGTTCTTC. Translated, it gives CAISDGLGNEQFF.

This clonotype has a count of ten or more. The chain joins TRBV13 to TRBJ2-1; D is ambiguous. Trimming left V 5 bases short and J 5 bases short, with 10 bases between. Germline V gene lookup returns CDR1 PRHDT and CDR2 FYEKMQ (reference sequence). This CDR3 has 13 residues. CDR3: CASSGLPHNEQFF. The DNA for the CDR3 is TGTGCCAGCAGCGGGCTCCCCCACAATGAGCAGTTCTTC.

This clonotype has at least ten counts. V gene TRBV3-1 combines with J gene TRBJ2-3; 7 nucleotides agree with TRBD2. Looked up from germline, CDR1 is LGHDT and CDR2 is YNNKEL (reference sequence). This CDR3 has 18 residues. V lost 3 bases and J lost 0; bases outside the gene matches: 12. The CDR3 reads CASSHFGGGSWSTDTQYF. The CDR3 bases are TGTGCCAGCAGCCACTTTGGAGGCGGGAGTTGGAGCACAGATACGCAGTATTTT.

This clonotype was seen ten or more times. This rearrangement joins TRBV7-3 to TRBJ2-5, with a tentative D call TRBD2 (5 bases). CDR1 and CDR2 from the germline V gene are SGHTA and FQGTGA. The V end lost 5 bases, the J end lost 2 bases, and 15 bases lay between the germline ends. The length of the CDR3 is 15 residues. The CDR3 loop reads CASSPIPGSQETQYF. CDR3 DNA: TGTGCCAGCAGCCCAATCCCGGGGTCTCAAGAGACCCAGTACTTC.